Included here is one T cell receptor beta chain sequence, with context. This clonotype came up a few times. The antigen this receptor binds is unknown. Qualities for individual bases were not recorded, and no much larger clone is one base off. Instrument on record: Illumina HiSeq 1500. TCRdb reran the public reads through fastp at Q25 and MiXCR, keeping productive beta chains. Records with the same CDR3 protein are collapsed into one entry carrying the most frequent genes and DNA. The sample yields about 340,000 distinct CDR3 sequences; about 28% were counted once. The top ten clones comprise around 20% of the sample. CDR1 and CDR2 were assigned from the germline V gene as SGHTA and FQGTGA. V drops 3 bases and J drops 3 bases, leaving 11 bases in between. The CDR3 runs 15 amino acids, cysteine and phenylalanine included. CDR3 DNA is the only sequence kept; it has 45 bases, read in frame from the first base.

The sample belongs to a study of T cell repertoires in cytomegalovirus infection (dated by TCRdb to about 2019). Regarding the research as a whole: Recently identified HLA-C-restricted CMV epitopes, whose presentation resists viral immunomodulation, were targeted by peptide stimulations together with well-studied HLA-B-restricted epitopes. Because public TCR beta signatures pointed to carriage of CMV infection together with the matching HLA type, the HLA type of each donor mattered for the analysis.

What this sample's treatment or condition label stands for: in vitro stimulation with specific CMV peptide epitopes to enrich CMV-specific T cells. Here is what the overall study found, with its caveats: The ex vivo response was dominated by HLA-C-restricted CMV-specific TCR beta clonotypes, which also provided the single most frequent clonotype in two of eight donors. Carriers of CMV infection plus the relevant HLA type were discriminated by the cumulative frequency of public TCR beta family members in the study cohort and in an independent roughly 340-donor cohort.

Recombination joined TRBV7-3 with TRBJ1-4, and possibly TRBD1, on 6 matching bases. The receptor was isolated from a human donor in good health (CMV status not recorded). Some clones in this sample may be carry-over from other donors' samples. The material was cultured PBMCs, obtained from culture after CMV antigen stimulation. The CDR3 in this case is CASSLTGVSNEKLFF. The DNA sequence is as follows: TGTGCCAGCAGCTTGACAGGCGTATCTAATGAAAAACTGTTTTTT.